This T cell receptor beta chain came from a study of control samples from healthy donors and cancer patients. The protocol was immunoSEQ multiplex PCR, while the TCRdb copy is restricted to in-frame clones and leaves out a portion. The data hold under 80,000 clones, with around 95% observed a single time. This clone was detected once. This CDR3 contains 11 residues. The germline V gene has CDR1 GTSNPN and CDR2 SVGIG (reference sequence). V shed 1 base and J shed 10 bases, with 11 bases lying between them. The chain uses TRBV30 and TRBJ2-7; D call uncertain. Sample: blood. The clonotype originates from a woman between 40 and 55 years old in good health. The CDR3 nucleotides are TGTGCCTGGAGTGCGAACCGGGCCCAGTACTTC. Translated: CAWSANRAQYF.